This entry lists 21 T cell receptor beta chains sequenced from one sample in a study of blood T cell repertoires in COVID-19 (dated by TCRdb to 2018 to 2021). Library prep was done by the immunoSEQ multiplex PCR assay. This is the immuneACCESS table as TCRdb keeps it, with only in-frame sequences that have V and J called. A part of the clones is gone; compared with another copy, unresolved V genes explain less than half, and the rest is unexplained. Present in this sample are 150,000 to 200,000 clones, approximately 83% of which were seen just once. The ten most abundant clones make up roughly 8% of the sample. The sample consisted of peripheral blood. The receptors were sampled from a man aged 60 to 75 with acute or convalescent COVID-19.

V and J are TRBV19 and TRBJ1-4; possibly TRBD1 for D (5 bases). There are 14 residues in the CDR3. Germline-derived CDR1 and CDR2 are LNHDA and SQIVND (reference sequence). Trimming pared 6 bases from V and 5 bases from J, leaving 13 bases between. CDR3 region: CASRMTETNEKLFF. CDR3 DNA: TGTGCCAGTAGGATGACAGAGACGAATGAAAAACTGTTTTTT.

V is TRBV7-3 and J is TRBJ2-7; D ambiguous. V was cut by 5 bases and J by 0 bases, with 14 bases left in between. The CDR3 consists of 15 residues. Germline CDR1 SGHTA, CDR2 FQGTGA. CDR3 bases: TGTGCCAGCAGCCTAAGGCCGACACACTCCTACGAGCAGTACTTC. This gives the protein CASSLRPTHSYEQYF.

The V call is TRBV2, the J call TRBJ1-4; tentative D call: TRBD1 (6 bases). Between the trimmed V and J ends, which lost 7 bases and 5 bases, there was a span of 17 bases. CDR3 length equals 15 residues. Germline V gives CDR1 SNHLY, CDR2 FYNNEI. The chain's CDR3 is CASTPNRGANEKLFF. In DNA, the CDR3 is TGTGCCAGCACCCCTAACCGGGGGGCGAATGAAAAACTGTTTTTT.

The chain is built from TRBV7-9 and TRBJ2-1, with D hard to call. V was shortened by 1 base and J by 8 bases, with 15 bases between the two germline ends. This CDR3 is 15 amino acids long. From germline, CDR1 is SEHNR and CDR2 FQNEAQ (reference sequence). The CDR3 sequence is CASSLVLGQVDEQFF. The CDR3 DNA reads TGTGCCAGCAGCTTAGTCTTGGGCCAAGTAGATGAGCAGTTCTTC.

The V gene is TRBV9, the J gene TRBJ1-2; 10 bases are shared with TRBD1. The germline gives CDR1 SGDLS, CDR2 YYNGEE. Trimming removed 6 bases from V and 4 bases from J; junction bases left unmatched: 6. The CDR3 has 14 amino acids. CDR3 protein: CASTDRGQTYGYTF. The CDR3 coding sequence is TGTGCCAGCACCGACAGGGGGCAAACCTATGGCTACACCTTC.

CDR3 DNA: TGCGCCAGCAGCTTGGCGGTTAGGGGTACCTACGAGCAGTACTTC. Translation gives CASSLAVRGTYEQYF. This chain uses TRBV5-1 with TRBJ2-7; D may be TRBD1 (5 bases). Germline-derived CDR1 and CDR2 are SGHRS and YFSETQ. CDR3 length equals 15 residues. Trimming cost V 0 bases and J 2 bases, with 12 bases left between them.

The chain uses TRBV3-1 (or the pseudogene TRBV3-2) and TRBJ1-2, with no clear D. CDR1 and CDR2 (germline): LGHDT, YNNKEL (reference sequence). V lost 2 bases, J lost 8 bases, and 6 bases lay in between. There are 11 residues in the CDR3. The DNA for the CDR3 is TGTGCCAGCAGCCAACTAGGAGGCTACACCTTC. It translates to CASSQLGGYTF.

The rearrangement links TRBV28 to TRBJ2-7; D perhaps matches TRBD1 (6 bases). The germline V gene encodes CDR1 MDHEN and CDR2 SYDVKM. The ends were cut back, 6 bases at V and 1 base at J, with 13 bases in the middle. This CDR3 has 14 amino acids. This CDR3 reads CASRSPQGSYEQYF. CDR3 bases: TGTGCCAGCAGGTCACCACAGGGATCCTACGAGCAGTACTTC. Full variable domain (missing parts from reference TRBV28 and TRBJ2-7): DVKVTQSSRYLVKRTGEKVFLECVQDMDHENMFWYRQDPGLGLRLIYFSYDVKMKEKGDIPEGYSVSREKKERFSLILESASTNQTSMYLCASRSPQGSYEQYFGPGTRLTVT.

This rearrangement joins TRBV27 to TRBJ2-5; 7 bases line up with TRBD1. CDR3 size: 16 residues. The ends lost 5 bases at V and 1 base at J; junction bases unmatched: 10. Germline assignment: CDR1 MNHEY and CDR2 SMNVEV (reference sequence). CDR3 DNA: TGTGCCAGCAGTCAATTGTGGGCAGGGGGCCAAGAGACCCAGTACTTC. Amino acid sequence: CASSQLWAGGQETQYF.

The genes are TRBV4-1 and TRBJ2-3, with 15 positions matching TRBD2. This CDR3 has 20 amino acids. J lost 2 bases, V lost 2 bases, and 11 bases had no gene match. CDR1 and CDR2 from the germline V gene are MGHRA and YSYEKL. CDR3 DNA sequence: TGCGCCAGCAGCCAACGGACTAGCGGGAGGGCCCGGGGCCCCACAGATACGCAGTATTTT. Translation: CASSQRTSGRARGPTDTQYF.

This chain's CDR3 is CASSLSGGSSYNSPLHF. Written as DNA, the CDR3 is TGTGCCAGCAGCCTAAGCGGGGGAAGCTCCTATAATTCACCCCTCCACTTT. The rearrangement links TRBV9 to TRBJ1-6; D perhaps matches TRBD1 (5 bases). The CDR3 runs to 17 residues. The germline V and J ends were trimmed by 4 bases and 0 bases, with 14 bases remaining between them. Germline CDR1 reads SGDLS; CDR2 reads YYNGEE.

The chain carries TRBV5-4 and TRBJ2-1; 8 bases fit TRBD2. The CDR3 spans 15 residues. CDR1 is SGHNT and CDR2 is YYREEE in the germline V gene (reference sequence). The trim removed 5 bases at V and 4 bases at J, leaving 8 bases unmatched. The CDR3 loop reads CASSLSGGRYNEQFF. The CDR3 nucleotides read TGTGCCAGCAGTTTATCGGGAGGGCGGTACAATGAGCAGTTCTTC.

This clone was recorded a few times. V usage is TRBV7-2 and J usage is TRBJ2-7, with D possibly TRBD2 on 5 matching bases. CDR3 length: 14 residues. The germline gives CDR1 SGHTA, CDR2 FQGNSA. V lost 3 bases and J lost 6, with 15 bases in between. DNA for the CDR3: TGTGCCAGCAGCTTTGCGGGTGACCTAAGCGAGCAGTACTTC. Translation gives CASSFAGDLSEQYF.

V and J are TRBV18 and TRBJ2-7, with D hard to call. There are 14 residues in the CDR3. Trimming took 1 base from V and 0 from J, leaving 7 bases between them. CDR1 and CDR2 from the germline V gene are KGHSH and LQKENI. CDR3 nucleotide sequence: TGTGCCAGCTCACCACTTGAGAGCTCCTACGAGCAGTACTTC. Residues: CASSPLESSYEQYF.

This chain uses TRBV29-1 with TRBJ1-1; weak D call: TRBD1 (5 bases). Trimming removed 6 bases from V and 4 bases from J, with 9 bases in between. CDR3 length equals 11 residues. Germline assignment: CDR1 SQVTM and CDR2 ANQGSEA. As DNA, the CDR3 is TGCAGCGTGGGGGGGACCACTGAAGCTTTCTTT. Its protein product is CSVGGTTEAFF.

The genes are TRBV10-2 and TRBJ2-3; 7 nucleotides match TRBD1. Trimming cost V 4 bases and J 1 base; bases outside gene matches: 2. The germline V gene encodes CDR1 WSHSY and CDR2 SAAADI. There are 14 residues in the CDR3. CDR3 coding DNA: TGCGCCAGCAGTGGGGACAGACGCACAGATACGCAGTATTTT. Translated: CASSGDRRTDTQYF.

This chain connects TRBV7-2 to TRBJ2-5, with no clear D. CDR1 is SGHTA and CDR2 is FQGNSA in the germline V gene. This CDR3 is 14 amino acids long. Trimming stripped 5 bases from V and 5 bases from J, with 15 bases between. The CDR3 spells CASSPWADRETQYF. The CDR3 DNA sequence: TGTGCCAGCAGCCCGTGGGCTGATCGGGAGACCCAGTACTTC.

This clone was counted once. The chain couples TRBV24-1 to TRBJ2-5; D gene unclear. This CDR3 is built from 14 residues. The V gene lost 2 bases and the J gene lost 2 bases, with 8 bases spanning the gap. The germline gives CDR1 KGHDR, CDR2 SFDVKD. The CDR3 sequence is CATSDSGLQETQYF. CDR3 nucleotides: TGTGCCACCAGTGATTCGGGTCTGCAAGAGACCCAGTACTTC.

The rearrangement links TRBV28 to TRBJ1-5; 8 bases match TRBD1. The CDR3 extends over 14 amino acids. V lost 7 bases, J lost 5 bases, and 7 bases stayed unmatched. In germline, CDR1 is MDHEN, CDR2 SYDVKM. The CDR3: CASTLDRAYQPQHF. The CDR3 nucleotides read TGTGCCAGCACTTTGGACAGGGCCTATCAGCCCCAGCATTTT.

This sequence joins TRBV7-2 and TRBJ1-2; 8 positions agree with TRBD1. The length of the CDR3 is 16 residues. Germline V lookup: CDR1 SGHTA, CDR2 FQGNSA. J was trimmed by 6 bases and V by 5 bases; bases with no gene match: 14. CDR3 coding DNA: TGTGCCAGCAGCCTATCTACTTGGGCAGGGGGCGATGGCTACACCTTC. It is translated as CASSLSTWAGGDGYTF.

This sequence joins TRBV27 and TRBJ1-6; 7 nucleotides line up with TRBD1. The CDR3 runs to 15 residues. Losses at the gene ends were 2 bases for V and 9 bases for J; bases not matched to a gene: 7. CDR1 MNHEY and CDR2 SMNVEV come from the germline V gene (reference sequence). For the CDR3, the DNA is TGTGCCAGCAGTTTAGGGTACAGGGGAGGTTCACCCCTCCACTTT. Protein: CASSLGYRGGSPLHF.